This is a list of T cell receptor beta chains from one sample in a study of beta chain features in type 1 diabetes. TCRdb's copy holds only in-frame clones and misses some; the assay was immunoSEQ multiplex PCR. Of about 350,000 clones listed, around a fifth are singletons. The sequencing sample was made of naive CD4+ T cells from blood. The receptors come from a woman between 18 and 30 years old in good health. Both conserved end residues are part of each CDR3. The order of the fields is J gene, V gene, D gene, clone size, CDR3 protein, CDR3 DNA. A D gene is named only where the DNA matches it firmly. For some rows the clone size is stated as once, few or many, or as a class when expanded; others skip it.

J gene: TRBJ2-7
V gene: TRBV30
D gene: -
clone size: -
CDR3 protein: CAWSVGQGGNEQYF
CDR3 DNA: TGTGCCTGGAGTGTGGGGCAGGGCGGTAACGAGCAGTACTTC

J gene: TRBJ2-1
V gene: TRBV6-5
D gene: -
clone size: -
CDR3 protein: CACFYPDSHNNEQFF
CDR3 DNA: TGTGCCTGTTTTTATCCCGACAGCCATAACAATGAGCAGTTCTTC

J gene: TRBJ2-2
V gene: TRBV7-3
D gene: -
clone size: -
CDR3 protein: CASSRGTMNTGELFF
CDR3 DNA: TGTGCCAGCAGCAGAGGGACAATGAACACCGGGGAGCTGTTTTTT

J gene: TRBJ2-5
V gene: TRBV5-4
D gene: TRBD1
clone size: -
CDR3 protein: CASSLGQVQETQYF
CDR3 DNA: TGTGCCAGCAGCCTAGGACAGGTCCAAGAGACCCAGTACTTC

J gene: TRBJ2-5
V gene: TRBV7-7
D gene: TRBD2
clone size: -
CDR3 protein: CASSLTSGGGIETQYF
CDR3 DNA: TGTGCTAGCAGCTTGACTAGCGGGGGGGGGATCGAGACCCAGTACTTC

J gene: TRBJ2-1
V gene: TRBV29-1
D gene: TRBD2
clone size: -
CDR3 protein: CSVPSGSSYNEQFF
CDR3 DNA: TGCAGCGTTCCCAGCGGGAGCTCCTACAATGAACAGTTCTTC

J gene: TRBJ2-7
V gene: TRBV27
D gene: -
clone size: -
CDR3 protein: CASSYDRSYEQYF
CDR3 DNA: TGTGCCAGCAGTTATGACAGAAGCTACGAGCAGTACTTC

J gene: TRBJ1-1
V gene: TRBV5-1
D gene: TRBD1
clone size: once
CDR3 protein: CASSLEGDSSLAFF
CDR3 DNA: TGCGCCAGCAGCTTGGAGGGGGACAGCTCCCTGGCTTTCTTT

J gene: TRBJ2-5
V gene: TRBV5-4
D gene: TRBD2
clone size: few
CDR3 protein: CASSGRLAGFQETQYF
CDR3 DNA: TGTGCCAGCAGCGGCAGACTAGCGGGGTTCCAAGAGACCCAGTACTTC

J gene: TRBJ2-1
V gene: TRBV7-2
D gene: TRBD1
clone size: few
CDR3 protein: CASSLFFPGQGFDEQFF
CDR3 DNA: TGTGCCAGCAGCTTATTCTTCCCCGGACAGGGGTTTGATGAGCAGTTCTTC

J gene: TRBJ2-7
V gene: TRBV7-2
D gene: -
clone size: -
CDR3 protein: CASSLILPEYYEQYF
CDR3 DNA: TGTGCCAGCAGCTTGATCTTGCCGGAGTACTACGAGCAGTACTTC

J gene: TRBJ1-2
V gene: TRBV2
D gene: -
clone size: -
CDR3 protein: CASSGGTGIDGYTF
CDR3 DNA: TGTGCCAGCAGTGGGGGAACAGGGATCGACGGCTACACCTTC

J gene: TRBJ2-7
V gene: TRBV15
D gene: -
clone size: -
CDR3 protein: CATSRPGQGYEQYF
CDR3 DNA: TGTGCCACCAGCAGACCGGGACAAGGCTACGAGCAGTACTTC

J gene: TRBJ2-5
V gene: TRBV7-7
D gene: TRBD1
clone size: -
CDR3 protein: CASSRDRGETQYF
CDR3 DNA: TGTGCTAGCAGCCGGGACAGGGGGGAGACCCAGTACTTC

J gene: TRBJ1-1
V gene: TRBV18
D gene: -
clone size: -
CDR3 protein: CASSPRRADTEAFF
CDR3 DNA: TGTGCCAGCTCACCAAGGAGGGCAGACACTGAAGCTTTCTTT

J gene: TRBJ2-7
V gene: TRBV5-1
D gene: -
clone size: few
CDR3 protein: CASSQNGGSYEQYF
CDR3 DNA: TGCGCCAGCAGCCAAAACGGGGGCTCCTACGAGCAGTACTTC

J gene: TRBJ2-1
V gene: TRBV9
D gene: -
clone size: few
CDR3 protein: CASSTGSYNEQFF
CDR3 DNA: TGTGCCAGCAGTACCGGGAGTTACAATGAGCAGTTCTTC

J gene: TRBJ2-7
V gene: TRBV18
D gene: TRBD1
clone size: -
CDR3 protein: CASSPIDRADEQYF
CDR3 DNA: TGTGCCAGCTCACCAATTGACAGGGCCGACGAGCAGTACTTC

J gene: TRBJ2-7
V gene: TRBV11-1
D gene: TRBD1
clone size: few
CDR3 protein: CASSLVGTASYEQYF
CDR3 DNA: TGTGCCAGCAGCTTAGTTGGGACAGCGTCCTACGAGCAGTACTTC

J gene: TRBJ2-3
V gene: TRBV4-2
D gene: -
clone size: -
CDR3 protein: CASSRSGIQPTDTQYF
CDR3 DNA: TGTGCCAGCAGCCGATCCGGGATCCAGCCCACAGATACGCAGTATTTT

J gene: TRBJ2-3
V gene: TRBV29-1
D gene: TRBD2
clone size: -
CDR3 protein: CSVEMSGGAGDTQYF
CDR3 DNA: TGCAGCGTTGAAATGAGCGGGGGGGCCGGAGATACGCAGTATTTT

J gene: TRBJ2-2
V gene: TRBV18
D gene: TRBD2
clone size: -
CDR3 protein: CASSPQTSGVTGELFF
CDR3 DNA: TGTGCCAGCTCACCACAGACTAGCGGGGTCACCGGGGAGCTGTTTTTT

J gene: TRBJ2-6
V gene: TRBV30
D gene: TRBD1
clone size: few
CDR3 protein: CAWSSGTGSPFSGANVLTF
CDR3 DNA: TGTGCCTGGAGCTCTGGGACAGGGAGCCCATTCTCTGGGGCCAACGTCCTGACTTTC

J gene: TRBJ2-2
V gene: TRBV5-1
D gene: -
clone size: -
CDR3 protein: CASSFGGDGELFF
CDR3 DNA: TGCGCCAGCAGCTTCGGGGGAGACGGGGAGCTGTTTTTT

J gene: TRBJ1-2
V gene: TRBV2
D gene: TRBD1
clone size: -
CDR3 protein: CASSEADRGSGGYTF
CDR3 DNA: TGTGCCAGCAGTGAAGCGGACAGGGGGTCGGGTGGCTACACCTTC

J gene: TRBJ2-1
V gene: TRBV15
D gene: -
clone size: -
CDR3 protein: CATSRDRTYRGQFF
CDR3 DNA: TGTGCCACCAGCAGAGACCGGACCTACCGGGGGCAGTTCTTC

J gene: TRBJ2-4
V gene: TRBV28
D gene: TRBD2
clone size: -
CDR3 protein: CASSWGGRIQYF
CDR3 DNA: TGTGCCAGCAGTTGGGGGGGTCGCATTCAGTACTTC

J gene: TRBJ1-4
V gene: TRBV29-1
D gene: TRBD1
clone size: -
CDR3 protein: CSVEATGDEKLFF
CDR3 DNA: TGCAGCGTTGAAGCGACAGGGGATGAAAAACTGTTTTTT

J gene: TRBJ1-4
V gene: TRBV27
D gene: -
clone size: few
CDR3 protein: CASSRRGEHLFF
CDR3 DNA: TGTGCCAGCAGTCGACGGGGGGAGCACCTGTTTTTT

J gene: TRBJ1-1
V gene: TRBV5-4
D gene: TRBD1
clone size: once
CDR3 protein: CASSLLGGGTEAFF
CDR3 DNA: TGTGCCAGCAGCTTGTTAGGGGGCGGCACTGAAGCTTTCTTT

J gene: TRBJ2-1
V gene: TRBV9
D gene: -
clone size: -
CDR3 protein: CASSVLQDYGPGNEQFF
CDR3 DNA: TGTGCCAGCAGCGTACTACAGGACTACGGCCCCGGGAATGAGCAGTTCTTC

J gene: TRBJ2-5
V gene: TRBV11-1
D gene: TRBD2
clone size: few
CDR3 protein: CASAEGLALETQYF
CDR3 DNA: TGTGCCAGCGCCGAGGGACTAGCGTTAGAGACCCAGTACTTC

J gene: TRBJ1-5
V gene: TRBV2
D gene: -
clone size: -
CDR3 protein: CASSVQGSNQPQHF
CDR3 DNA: TGTGCCAGCAGTGTACAGGGTAGCAATCAGCCCCAGCATTTT

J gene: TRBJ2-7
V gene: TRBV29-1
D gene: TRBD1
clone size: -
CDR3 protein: CSGGTASYEQYF
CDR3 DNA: TGCAGCGGTGGGACAGCGTCCTACGAGCAGTACTTC

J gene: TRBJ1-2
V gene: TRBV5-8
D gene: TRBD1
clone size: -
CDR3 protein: CASSKRQGAMGGYTF
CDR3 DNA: TGTGCCAGCAGCAAGCGACAGGGAGCTATGGGAGGCTACACCTTC

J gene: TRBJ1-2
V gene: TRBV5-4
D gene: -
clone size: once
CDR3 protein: CASSLGGYGYTF
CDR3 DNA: TGTGCCAGCAGCCTCGGGGGATATGGCTACACCTTC

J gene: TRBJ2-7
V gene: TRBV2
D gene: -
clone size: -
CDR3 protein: CASSRQVRYEQYF
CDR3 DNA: TGTGCCAGCAGTAGACAGGTGCGCTACGAGCAGTACTTC

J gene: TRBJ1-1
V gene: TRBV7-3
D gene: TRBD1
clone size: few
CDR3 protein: CASSSFPMGQGNTEAFF
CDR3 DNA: TGTGCCAGCAGCTCCTTTCCAATGGGACAGGGGAACACTGAAGCTTTCTTT

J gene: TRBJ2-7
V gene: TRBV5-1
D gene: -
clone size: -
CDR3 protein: CASSLDRFYYEQYF
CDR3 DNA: TGCGCCAGCAGCTTGGACAGGTTTTACTACGAGCAGTACTTC

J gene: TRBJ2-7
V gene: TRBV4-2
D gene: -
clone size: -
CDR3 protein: CASSQELYQAFEQYF
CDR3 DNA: TGTGCCAGCAGCCAAGAGTTATACCAAGCGTTCGAGCAGTACTTC

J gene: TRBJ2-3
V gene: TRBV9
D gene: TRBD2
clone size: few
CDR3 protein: CASSAGLAGSTDTQYF
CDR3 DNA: TGTGCCAGCAGCGCGGGACTAGCGGGGAGCACAGATACGCAGTATTTT

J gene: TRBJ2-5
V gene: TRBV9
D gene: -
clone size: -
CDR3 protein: CASRTGGTEETQYF
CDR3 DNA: TGTGCCAGCAGAACCGGTGGTACCGAAGAGACCCAGTACTTC

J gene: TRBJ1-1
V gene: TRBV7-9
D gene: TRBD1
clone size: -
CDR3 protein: CASSPGTGIGSTEAFF
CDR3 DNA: TGTGCCAGCAGCCCCGGGACAGGGATAGGGTCCACTGAAGCTTTCTTT

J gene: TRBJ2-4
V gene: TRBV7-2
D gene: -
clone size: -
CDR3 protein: CASSQRQGGIQYF
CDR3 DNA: TGTGCCAGCAGCCAAAGACAGGGAGGCATTCAGTACTTC

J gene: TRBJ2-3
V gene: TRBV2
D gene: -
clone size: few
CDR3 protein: CASLTDTQYF
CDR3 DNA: TGTGCCAGCCTCACAGATACGCAGTATTTT

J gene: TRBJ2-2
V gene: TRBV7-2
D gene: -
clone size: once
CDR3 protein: CASSPARGKVTGELFF
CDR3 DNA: TGTGCCAGCAGCCCGGCTCGAGGGAAGGTTACCGGGGAGCTGTTTTTT

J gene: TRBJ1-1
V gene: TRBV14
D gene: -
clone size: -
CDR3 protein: CASSQEGGDTEAFF
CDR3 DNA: TGTGCCAGCAGCCAAGAGGGGGGTGACACTGAAGCTTTCTTT

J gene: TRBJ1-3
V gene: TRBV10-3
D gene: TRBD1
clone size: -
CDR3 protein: CAIRGTARDTIYF
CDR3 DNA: TGTGCCATCAGGGGGACAGCCCGGGACACCATATATTTT

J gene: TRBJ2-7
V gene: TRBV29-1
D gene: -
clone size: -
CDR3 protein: CSVSVSSYEQYF
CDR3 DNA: TGCAGCGTTTCCGTGAGCTCCTACGAGCAGTACTTC

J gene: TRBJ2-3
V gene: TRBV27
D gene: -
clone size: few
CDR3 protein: CASSLEPWATDTQYF
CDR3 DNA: TGTGCCAGCAGTTTGGAACCGTGGGCCACAGATACGCAGTATTTT

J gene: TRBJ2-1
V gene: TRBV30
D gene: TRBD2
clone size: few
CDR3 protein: CAWSLGLADNEQFF
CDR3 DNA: TGTGCCTGGAGCTTAGGACTAGCGGACAATGAGCAGTTCTTC

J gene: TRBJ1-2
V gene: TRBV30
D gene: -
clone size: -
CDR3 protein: CAWSRRSPGYGYTF
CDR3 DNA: TGTGCCTGGAGTCGCCGGTCACCCGGCTATGGCTACACCTTC

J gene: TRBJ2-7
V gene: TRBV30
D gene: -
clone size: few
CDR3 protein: CAWSSSSEQYF
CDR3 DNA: TGTGCCTGGAGTTCTTCGAGCGAGCAGTACTTC

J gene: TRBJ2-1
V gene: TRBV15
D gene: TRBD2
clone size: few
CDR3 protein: CATSVRLAGGPGEQFF
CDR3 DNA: TGTGCCACCAGCGTTCGGCTAGCGGGAGGGCCGGGGGAGCAGTTCTTC

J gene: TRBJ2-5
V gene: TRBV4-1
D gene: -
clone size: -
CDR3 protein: CASSQSRTDQETQYF
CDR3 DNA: TGCGCCAGCAGCCAATCACGGACAGACCAAGAGACCCAGTACTTC

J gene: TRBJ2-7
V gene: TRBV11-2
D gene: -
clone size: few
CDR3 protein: CASSPDSLSEQYF
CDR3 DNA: TGTGCCAGCAGCCCTGACAGTCTAAGCGAGCAGTACTTC

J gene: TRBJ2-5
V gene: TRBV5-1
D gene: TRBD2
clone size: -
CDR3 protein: CASSLVAGEETQYF
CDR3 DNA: TGCGCCAGCAGCTTGGTAGCGGGAGAAGAGACCCAGTACTTC

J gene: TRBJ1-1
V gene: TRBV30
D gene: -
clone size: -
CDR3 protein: CAFQAGMNTEAFF
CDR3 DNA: TGTGCCTTCCAGGCAGGGATGAACACTGAAGCTTTCTTT

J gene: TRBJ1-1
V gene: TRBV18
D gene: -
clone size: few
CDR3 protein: CASSPLWESLNTEAFF
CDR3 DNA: TGTGCCAGCTCACCACTATGGGAGAGCCTGAACACTGAAGCTTTCTTT